This T cell receptor beta chain was profiled in a study of beta chain features in type 1 diabetes. Study as a whole: Healthy donors, compared against patients, showed similar age, gender and cell yields.

Reverse transcription of all isolated RNA meant that expressed TCRB transcripts were sequenced. Sequenced by immunoSEQ multiplex PCR; TCRdb stores in-frame clones only, minus some. The sample comprises approximately 330,000 clones, 8% to 13% of which are singletons, and 0.015% rests with the top ten. Cell sorting via CD45RO/CCR7/CD25/CD127/CD95/CD27 was performed to obtain CD4+ naive, central memory, regulatory and stem cell-like memory cells. In all sorted populations, purity surpassed 95%. With 3 bases clipped from V and 3 bases from J, the junction kept 8 bases outside the gene matches. CDR1 is SGDLS and CDR2 is YYNGEE in the germline V gene. The length of the CDR3 is 15 residues.

The sample taken for sequencing was naive CD4+ T cells from blood. The V and J genes are TRBV9 and TRBJ2-5; 7 nucleotides match TRBD2. The sequence derives from a woman in her 30s in good health. The CDR3: CASSGGGALEETQYF. DNA for the CDR3: TGTGCCAGCAGCGGGGGGGGTGCACTCGAAGAGACCCAGTACTTC. Together with reference TRBV9 and TRBJ2-5, the CDR3 gives the full variable domain: DSGVTQTPKHLITATGQRVTLRCSPRSGDLSVYWYQQSLDQGLQFLIQYYNGEERAKGNILERFSAQQFPDLHSELNLSSLELGDSALYFCASSGGGALEETQYFGPGTRLLVL.